This TCR beta chain was retrieved from a study of T cell responses to AZD1222 COVID-19 vaccine. General study points: Vaccine-associated CD4 TCRs spanned spike, dominant at 160-218 and 743-854. Close to half of spike-specific TCRs reportedly recognize unmutated variant regions. The study found Spike-specific TCR breadth and depth rose after two AZD1222 doses. Scientists sampled the repertoires only once the peak T cell response had passed.

As for this clone: Its antigen is as yet unknown.

Measured with immunoSEQ multiplex PCR; TCRdb has only the in-frame clones, and not every one. The top ten hold about 1% of the sample, which has approximately 180,000 clones, around 93% seen once. Germline CDR1 and CDR2: MDHEN and SYDVKM. The ends lost 2 bases at V and 4 bases at J; junction bases unmatched: 9. The CDR3 length is 17 residues. The sequencing used peripheral blood, collected 28 days after the second dose of the MenACWY control vaccine. The chain employs TRBV28 and TRBJ1-5; 9 bases match TRBD1. The sequence came from an adult who received the MenACWY meningococcal vaccine as a control. CDR3 amino acids: CASSLKPPGQGNQPQHF. In nucleotides, the CDR3 is TGTGCCAGCAGTTTAAAACCGCCGGGACAGGGAAATCAGCCCCAGCATTTT.